The 10 T cell receptor beta chains in this list originate from one sample, sequenced in a study of cytomegalovirus exposure and HLA in healthy donors. The PCR used 60 Vbeta and 13 Jbeta primers. Generated by immunoSEQ multiplex PCR, the TCRdb table keeps only in-frame clones and is missing some. The table shows 110,000 or so clones, with around 68% occurring only once. Material: PBMCs. The receptors here all came from a woman in her thirties or forties in good health and CMV-seropositive.

The rearrangement joins TRBV19 to TRBJ1-4; 8 bases are a match to TRBD1. Germline lookup yields CDR1 LNHDA and CDR2 SQIVND (reference sequence). CDR3 length: 14 amino acids. Unmatched junction bases numbered 7, after V lost 3 bases and J lost 10 bases. CDR3 loop: CASSIGQGYGKLFF. CDR3 sequence (DNA): TGTGCCAGTAGTATTGGACAGGGTTATGGAAAACTGTTTTTT.

Only a few counts were recorded for this clone. This chain joins TRBV25-1 and TRBJ2-1; perhaps TRBD2 as D (6 bases). The CDR3 is 15 amino acids. Germline V lookup: CDR1 MGHDK, CDR2 SYGVNS. V was cut by 3 bases and J by 0 bases, with 9 bases left in between. CDR3 protein: CASSDGGTSYNEQFF. The CDR3 DNA sequence: TGTGCCAGCAGTGACGGCGGGACCTCCTACAATGAGCAGTTCTTC.

The CDR3 coding sequence is TGCAGTGCTAGATCCTGGTCCGGGGAGTACTTC. Encoded protein: CSARSWSGEYF. J is TRBJ2-7 and V is TRBV20-1, with a tentative D call TRBD2 (5 bases). The CDR3 contains 11 residues. V was trimmed by 2 bases and J by 11 bases, leaving 13 bases between them. CDR1 is DFQATT, CDR2 SNEGSKA, per germline (reference sequence).

This sequence joins TRBV6-1 and TRBJ1-6, with a tentative D call TRBD1 (6 bases). This CDR3 is 13 amino acids long. Trimming removed 6 bases from V and 7 bases from J, with 10 bases in between. Looked up from germline, CDR1 is MNHNS and CDR2 is SASEGT. In nucleotides, the CDR3 is TGTGCCAGCAGCGGACAGAGGAATTCACCCCTCCACTTT. Amino acids: CASSGQRNSPLHF.

J is TRBJ2-1 and V is TRBV7-9, with TRBD2 matching 13 bases. Trimming cost V 3 bases and J 7 bases; bases outside gene matches: 3. Germline-derived CDR1 and CDR2 are SEHNR and FQNEAQ (reference sequence). This CDR3 is built from 15 residues. The CDR3 DNA is TGTGCCAGCAGCTTGGGGACTAGCGGGAAGAATGAGCAGTTCTTC. It translates to CASSLGTSGKNEQFF.

The V and J genes are TRBV5-1 and TRBJ1-2; 7 nucleotides align to TRBD1. This CDR3 spans 14 amino acids. V lost 1 base and J lost 7; bases outside the gene matches: 7. Germline CDR1 SGHRS, CDR2 YFSETQ. CDR3 in amino acids: CASSLTRGEVGYTF. The DNA for the CDR3 is TGCGCCAGCAGCTTGACCAGGGGGGAGGTTGGCTACACCTTC.

The CDR3 DNA is TGTGCCAGCACCGGCTACAGGGGGCCAGACGGGGAGCTGTTTTTT. It specifies CASTGYRGPDGELFF. The chain employs TRBV6-6 and TRBJ2-2, with 9 bases lining up with TRBD1. There are 15 residues in the CDR3. V was clipped by 7 bases and J by 7 bases; unmatched bases: 10. Germline CDR1 and CDR2: MNHNY and SVGAGI (reference sequence).

V is TRBV19 and J is TRBJ1-5; 12 nucleotides agree with TRBD1. Looked up from germline, CDR1 is LNHDA and CDR2 is SQIVND (reference sequence). The CDR3 is 15 amino acids. The trim removed 5 bases at V and 6 bases at J, leaving 5 bases unmatched. For the CDR3, the DNA is TGTGCCAGTAGTGGCGGGACAGGGGGCGGTCAGCCCCAGCATTTT. Its translation: CASSGGTGGGQPQHF.

The chain carries TRBV7-9 and TRBJ2-7, with a possible D match to TRBD2 (5 bases). The CDR3 is made up of 13 amino acids. Deletions cut 5 bases from V and 6 bases from J, with 14 bases between. The germline gives CDR1 SEHNR, CDR2 FQNEAQ (reference sequence). The CDR3 nucleotides read TGTGCCAGCAGCCAAACACGGACTGGCGAGCAGTACTTC. Residues: CASSQTRTGEQYF.

A single count supports this clone. The rearrangement links TRBV15 to TRBJ2-3; D ambiguous. This CDR3 region has 14 residues. V was shortened by 5 bases and J by 2 bases, with 11 bases between the two germline ends. Germline values: CDR1 LNHNV, CDR2 YYDKDF (reference sequence). DNA for the CDR3: TGTGCCACCAGCCGCGTCCCTTCCACAGATACGCAGTATTTT. As protein: CATSRVPSTDTQYF.